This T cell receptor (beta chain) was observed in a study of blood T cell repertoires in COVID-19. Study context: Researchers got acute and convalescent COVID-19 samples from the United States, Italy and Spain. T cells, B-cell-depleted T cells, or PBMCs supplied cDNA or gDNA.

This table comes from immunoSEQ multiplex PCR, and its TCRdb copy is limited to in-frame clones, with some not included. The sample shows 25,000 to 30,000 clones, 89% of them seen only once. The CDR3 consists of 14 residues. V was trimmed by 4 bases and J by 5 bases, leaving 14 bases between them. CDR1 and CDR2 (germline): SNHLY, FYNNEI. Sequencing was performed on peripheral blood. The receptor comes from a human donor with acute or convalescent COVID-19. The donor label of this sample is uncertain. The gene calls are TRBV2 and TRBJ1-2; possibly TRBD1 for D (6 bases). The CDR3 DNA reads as TGTGCCAGCAGTGTTAGGGACACCCTATATGGCTACACCTTC. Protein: CASSVRDTLYGYTF. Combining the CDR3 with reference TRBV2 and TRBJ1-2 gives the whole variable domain EPEVTQTPSHQVTQMGQEVILRCVPISNHLYFYWYRQILGQKVEFLVSFYNNEISEKSEIFDDQFSVERPDGSNFTLKIRSTKLEDSAMYFCASSVRDTLYGYTFGSGTRLTVV.